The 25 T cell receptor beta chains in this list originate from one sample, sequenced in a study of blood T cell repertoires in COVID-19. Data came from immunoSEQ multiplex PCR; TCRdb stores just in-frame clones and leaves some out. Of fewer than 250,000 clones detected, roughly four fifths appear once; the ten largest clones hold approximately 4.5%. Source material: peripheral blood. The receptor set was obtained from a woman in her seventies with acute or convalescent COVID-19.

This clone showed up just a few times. The CDR3 nucleotides are TGCGCCAGCAGTTCACCGGGGACTAGCGGGGCCACCGGGGAGCTGTTTTTT. This codes for CASSSPGTSGATGELFF. This chain links TRBV5-1 with TRBJ2-2; TRBD2 matches 13 bases. Germline CDR1 is SGHRS and CDR2 is YFSETQ. This CDR3 has 17 amino acids. J was trimmed by 4 bases and V by 5 bases; bases with no gene match: 8.

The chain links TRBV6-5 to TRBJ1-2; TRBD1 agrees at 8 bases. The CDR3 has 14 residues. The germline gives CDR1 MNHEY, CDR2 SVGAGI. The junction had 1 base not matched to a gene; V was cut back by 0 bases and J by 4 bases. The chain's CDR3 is CASSYSRGPYGYTF. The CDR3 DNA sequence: TGTGCCAGCAGTTACTCCAGGGGGCCCTATGGCTACACCTTC.

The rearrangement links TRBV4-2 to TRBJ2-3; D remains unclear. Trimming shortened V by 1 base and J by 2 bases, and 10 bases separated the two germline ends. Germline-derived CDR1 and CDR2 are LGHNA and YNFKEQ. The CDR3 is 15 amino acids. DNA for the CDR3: TGTGCCAGCAGCCAAGTTGGATTAGCCACAGATACGCAGTATTTT. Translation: CASSQVGLATDTQYF.

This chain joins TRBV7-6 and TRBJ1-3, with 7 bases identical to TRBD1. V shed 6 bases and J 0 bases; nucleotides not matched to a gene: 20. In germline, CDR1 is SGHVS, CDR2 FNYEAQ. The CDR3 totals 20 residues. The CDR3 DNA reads TGTGCCAGCAGAGGGAAAGGGGGGACAGCCAAAAATCACTCTGGAAACACCATATATTTT. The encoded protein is CASRGKGGTAKNHSGNTIYF.

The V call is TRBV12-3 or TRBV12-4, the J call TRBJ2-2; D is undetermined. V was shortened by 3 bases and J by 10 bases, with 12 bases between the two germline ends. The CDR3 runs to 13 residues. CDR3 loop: CASSFPLGEELFF. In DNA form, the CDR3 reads TGTGCCAGCAGTTTCCCTTTGGGCGAGGAGCTGTTTTTT.

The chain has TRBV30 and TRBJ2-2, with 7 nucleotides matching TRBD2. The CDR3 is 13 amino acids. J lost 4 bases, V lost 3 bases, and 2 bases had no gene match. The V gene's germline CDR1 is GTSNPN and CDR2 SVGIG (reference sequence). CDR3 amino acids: CAWSRGVTGELFF. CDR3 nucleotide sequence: TGTGCCTGGAGCCGGGGGGTCACCGGGGAGCTGTTTTTT.

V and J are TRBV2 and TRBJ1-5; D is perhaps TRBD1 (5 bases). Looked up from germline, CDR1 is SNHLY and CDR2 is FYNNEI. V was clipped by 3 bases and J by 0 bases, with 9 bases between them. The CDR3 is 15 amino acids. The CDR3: CASSDRADSNQPQHF. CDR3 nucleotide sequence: TGTGCCAGCAGTGACAGGGCCGATAGCAATCAGCCCCAGCATTTT.

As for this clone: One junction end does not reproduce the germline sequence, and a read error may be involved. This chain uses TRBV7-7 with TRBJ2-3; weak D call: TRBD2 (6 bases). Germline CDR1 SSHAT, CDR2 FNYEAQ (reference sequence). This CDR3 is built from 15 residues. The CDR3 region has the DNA TGTGCTAGCAGTCCCGCCGGGGGTAGCACAGATACGCAGTATTTT. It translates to CASSPAGGSTDTQYF.

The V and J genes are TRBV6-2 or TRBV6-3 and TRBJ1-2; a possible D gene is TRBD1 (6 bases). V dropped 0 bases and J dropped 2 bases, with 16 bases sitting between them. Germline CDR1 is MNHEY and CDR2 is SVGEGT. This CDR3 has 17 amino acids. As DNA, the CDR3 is TGTGCCAGCAGTTACTCTCGGGGCAGGGGCGAGAACTATGGCTACACCTTC. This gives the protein CASSYSRGRGENYGYTF.

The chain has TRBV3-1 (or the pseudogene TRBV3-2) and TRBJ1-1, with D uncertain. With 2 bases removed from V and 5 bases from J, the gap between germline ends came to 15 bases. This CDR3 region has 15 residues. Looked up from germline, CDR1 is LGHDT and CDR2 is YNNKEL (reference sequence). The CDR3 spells CASSQLGTEWTEAFF. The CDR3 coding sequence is TGTGCCAGCAGCCAATTGGGTACAGAATGGACTGAAGCTTTCTTT.

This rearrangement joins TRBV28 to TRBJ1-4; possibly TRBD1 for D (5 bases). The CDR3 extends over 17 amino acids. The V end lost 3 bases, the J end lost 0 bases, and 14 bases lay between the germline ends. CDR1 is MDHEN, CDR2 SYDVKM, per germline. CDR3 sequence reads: CASSFAGGGATNEKLFF. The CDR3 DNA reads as TGTGCCAGCAGTTTCGCCGGGGGTGGGGCAACTAATGAAAAACTGTTTTTT.

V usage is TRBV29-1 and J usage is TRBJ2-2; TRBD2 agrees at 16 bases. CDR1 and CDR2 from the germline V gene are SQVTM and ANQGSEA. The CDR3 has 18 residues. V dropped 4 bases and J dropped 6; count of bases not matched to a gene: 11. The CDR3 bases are TGCAGCGTTGGGGTTCAGGGACTAGCGGGGGGGTCCGCCGGGGAGCTGTTTTTT. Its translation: CSVGVQGLAGGSAGELFF.

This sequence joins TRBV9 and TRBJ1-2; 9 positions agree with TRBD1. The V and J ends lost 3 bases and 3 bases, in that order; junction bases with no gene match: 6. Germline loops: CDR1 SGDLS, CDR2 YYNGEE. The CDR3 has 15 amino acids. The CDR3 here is CASSARDRADYGYTF. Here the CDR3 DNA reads TGTGCCAGCAGCGCCAGGGACAGGGCTGACTATGGCTACACCTTC.

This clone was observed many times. For the CDR3, the DNA is TGTGCCAGCAGCCAAGCGTGGACAGGGGACGAAGCTTTCTTT. Its protein is CASSQAWTGDEAFF. V gene TRBV3-1 (or the pseudogene TRBV3-2) combines with J gene TRBJ1-1, with 9 bases fitting TRBD1. Germline values: CDR1 LGHDT, CDR2 YNNKEL (reference sequence). The length of the CDR3 is 14 residues. V lost 1 base, J lost 8 bases, and 5 bases stayed unmatched.

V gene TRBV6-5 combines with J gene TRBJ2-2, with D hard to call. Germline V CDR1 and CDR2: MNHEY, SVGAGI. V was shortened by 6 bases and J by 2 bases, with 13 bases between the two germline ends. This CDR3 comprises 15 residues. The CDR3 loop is CASRHPVTNTGELFF. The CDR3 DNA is TGTGCCAGCAGACACCCCGTGACAAACACCGGGGAGCTGTTTTTT.

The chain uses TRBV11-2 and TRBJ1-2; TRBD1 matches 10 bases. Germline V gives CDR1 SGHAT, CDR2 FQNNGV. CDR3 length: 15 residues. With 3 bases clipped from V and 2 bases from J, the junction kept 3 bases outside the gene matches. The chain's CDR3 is CASSLGTGVNYGYTF. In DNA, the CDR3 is TGTGCCAGCAGCTTGGGGACAGGGGTAAACTATGGCTACACCTTC.

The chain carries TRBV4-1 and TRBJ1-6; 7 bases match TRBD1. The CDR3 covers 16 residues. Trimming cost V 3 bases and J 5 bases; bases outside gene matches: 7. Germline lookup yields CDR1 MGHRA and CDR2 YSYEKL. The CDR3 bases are TGCGCCAGCAGCCACCCGGGACAGCTAAATAATTCACCCCTCCACTTT. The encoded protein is CASSHPGQLNNSPLHF.

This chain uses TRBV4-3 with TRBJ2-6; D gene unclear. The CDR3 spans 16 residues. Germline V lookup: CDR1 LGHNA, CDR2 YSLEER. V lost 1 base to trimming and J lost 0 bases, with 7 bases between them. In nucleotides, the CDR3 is TGCGCCAGCAGCCAAGTCTGGAGCTCTGGGGCCAACGTCCTGACTTTC. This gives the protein CASSQVWSSGANVLTF.

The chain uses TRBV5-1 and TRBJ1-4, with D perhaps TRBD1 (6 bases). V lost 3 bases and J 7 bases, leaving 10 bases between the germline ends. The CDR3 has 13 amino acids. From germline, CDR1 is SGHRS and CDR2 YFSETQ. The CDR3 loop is CASSSGDREKLFF. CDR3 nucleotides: TGCGCCAGCAGCTCAGGGGATCGTGAAAAACTGTTTTTT. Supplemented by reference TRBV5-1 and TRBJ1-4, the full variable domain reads KAGVTQTPRYLIKTRGQQVTLSCSPISGHRSVSWYQQTPGQGLQFLFEYFSETQRNKGNFPGRFSGRQFSNSRSEMNVSTLELGDSALYLCASSSGDREKLFFGSGTQLSVL.

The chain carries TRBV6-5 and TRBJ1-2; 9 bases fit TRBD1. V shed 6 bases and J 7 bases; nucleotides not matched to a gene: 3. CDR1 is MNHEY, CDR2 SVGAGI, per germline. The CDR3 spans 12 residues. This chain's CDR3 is CASRQGAGGYTF. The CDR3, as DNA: TGTGCCAGCAGACAGGGGGCTGGTGGCTACACCTTC.

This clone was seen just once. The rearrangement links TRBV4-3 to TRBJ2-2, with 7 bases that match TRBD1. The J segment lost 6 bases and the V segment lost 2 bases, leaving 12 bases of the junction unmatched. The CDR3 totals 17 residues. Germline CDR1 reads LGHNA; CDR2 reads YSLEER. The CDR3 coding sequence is TGCGCCAGCAGCCAACCCCCTCGAGACAGGGTGTCCGGGGAGCTGTTTTTT. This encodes CASSQPPRDRVSGELFF.

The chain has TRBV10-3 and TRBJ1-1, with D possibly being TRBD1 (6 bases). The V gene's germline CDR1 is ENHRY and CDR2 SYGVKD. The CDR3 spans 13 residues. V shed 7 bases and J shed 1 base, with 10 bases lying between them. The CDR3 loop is CAIIGTPNTEAFF. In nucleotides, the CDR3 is TGTGCCATCATTGGGACACCGAACACTGAAGCTTTCTTT.

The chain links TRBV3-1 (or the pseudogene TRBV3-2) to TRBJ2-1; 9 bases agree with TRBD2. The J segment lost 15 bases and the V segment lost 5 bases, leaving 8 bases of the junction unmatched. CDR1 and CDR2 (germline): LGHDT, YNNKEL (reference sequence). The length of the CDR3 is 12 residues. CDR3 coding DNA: TGTGCCAGCAGCGTTCCCGGGACTAGCTTGTTCTTC. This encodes CASSVPGTSLFF.

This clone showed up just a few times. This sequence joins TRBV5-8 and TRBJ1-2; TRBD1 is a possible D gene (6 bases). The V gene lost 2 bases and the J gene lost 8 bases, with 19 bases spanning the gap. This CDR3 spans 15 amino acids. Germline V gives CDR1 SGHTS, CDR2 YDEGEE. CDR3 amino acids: CASSFTGFRLWGYTF. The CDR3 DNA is TGTGCCAGCAGCTTTACAGGGTTCCGGCTATGGGGCTACACCTTC.

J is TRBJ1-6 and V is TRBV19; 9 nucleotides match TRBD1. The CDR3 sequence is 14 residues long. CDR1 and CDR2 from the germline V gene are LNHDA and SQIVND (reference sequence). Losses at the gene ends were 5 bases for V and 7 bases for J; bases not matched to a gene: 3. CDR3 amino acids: CASSRDRENSPLHF. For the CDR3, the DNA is TGTGCCAGTAGTCGGGACAGGGAAAATTCACCCCTCCACTTT. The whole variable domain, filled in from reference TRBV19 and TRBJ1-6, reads DGGITQSPKYLFRKEGQNVTLSCEQNLNHDAMYWYRQDPGQGLRLIYYSQIVNDFQKGDIAEGYSVSREKKESFPLTVTSAQKNPTAFYLCASSRDRENSPLHFGNGTRLTVT.